These 29 T cell receptor beta chains came from one sample sequenced in a study of T cells in Graves' hyperthyroidism and ophthalmopathy. TCR beta CDR3 regions were amplified from RNA transcripts. Primed by the HTBI set, a first-round RT-PCR was run on the TCR CDR3. TCRdb reprocessed the multiplex PCR reads via MiXCR and lists one record per CDR3 protein. The sample lists approximately 95,000 distinct CDR3 sequences, approximately 39% occurring once. Sequenced input: peripheral blood or thyroid tissue (not recorded which). These receptors were obtained from a woman aged 30 to 39 with Graves' hyperthyroidism.

This clonotype was seen repeatedly, ten times or more. The chain combines TRBV28 with TRBJ1-1; D not resolved. The germline CDR1 and CDR2 sequences are MDHEN and SYDVKM. The length of the CDR3 is 15 residues. Between the trimmed V and J ends, which lost 5 bases and 1 base, there was a span of 14 bases. Here the CDR3 reads CASSPPGWKNTEAFF. Here the CDR3 DNA reads TGTGCCAGCAGTCCGCCCGGGTGGAAGAACACTGAAGCTTTCTTT.

The V call is TRBV7-9, the J call TRBJ2-5, with a tentative D call TRBD2 (6 bases). V was clipped by 7 bases and J by 5 bases, with 17 bases between them. Germline assignment: CDR1 SEHNR and CDR2 FQNEAQ (reference sequence). The CDR3 spans 14 residues. CDR3 loop: CASTPGLGVETQYF. CDR3 DNA: TGTGCCAGCACCCCGGGACTGGGAGTCGAGACCCAGTACTTC.

To note about this clonotype: The junction departs from germline at one end; a sequencing error may be responsible. CDR3 residues: CASSIDGRF. The CDR3 coding sequence is TGTGCCAGTAGTATAGATGGCCGCTTT. The chain has TRBV19 and TRBJ1-6; D ambiguous. Germline CDR1 is LNHDA and CDR2 is SQIVND (reference sequence). The CDR3 is 9 amino acids.

This chain links TRBV15 with TRBJ2-6; D remains ambiguous. The CDR3 is 11 amino acids. The ends were cut back, 1 base at V and 11 bases at J, with 3 bases in the middle. The germline CDR1 and CDR2 sequences are LNHNV and YYDKDF (reference sequence). The CDR3 sequence is CATSRADVLTF. The CDR3 nucleotides are TGTGCCACCAGCAGAGCTGACGTCCTGACTTTC.

This clonotype has a count of ten or more. V usage is TRBV25-1 and J usage is TRBJ2-7, with D perhaps TRBD2 (5 bases). CDR3 length: 11 amino acids. Deletions cut 1 base from V and 7 bases from J, with 5 bases between. The germline CDR1 and CDR2 sequences are MGHDK and SYGVNS. The CDR3 is CASSEWEEQYF. The CDR3 bases are TGTGCCAGCAGTGAATGGGAGGAGCAGTACTTC.

This clonotype has a count of ten or more. The J gene is TRBJ1-5, the V gene TRBV6-5; D may be TRBD1 (5 bases). Germline V lookup: CDR1 MNHEY, CDR2 SVGAGI. The CDR3 covers 12 residues. V lost 7 bases and J 6 bases, leaving 10 bases between the germline ends. For the CDR3, the DNA is TGTGCCAGCAACAGGCAGGCTCAGCCCCAGCATTTT. This sequence encodes CASNRQAQPQHF.

This clonotype was detected ten times or more. A read error may produce the germline difference seen at one junction end. This sequence joins TRBV6-5 and TRBJ2-7; no reliable D call. CDR1 and CDR2 (germline): MNHEY, SVGAGI. The CDR3 totals 13 residues. CDR3 in DNA: TGTGCCAGCACACCCCTTGTGGGGTCAGGTCTTGACTTC. It specifies CASTPLVGSGLDF.

The chain carries TRBV10-3 and TRBJ1-2, with a tentative D call TRBD1 (5 bases). The germline gives CDR1 ENHRY, CDR2 SYGVKD. The CDR3 extends over 16 amino acids. V lost 4 bases to trimming and J lost 3 bases, with 18 bases between them. CDR3 loop: CAISAVGGALYYGYTF. For the CDR3, the DNA is TGTGCCATCAGTGCCGTCGGAGGGGCGTTATACTATGGCTACACCTTC.

This clonotype was seen many times. This chain links TRBV14 with TRBJ2-7; D unclear. Deletions cut 3 bases from V and 0 bases from J, with 9 bases between. This CDR3 contains 14 residues. CDR1 and CDR2 from the germline V gene are SGHDN and FVKESK. This CDR3 reads CASSQHQSSYEQYF. The CDR3 region has the DNA TGTGCCAGCAGCCAGCATCAGAGCTCCTACGAGCAGTACTTC.

This clonotype was seen repeatedly, ten times or more. This chain uses TRBV4-1 with TRBJ2-7, with TRBD1 as a possible D gene (6 bases). Trimming shortened V by 4 bases and J by 5 bases, and 18 bases separated the two germline ends. The CDR3 spans 15 residues. Germline values: CDR1 MGHRA, CDR2 YSYEKL. The CDR3 bases are TGCGCCAGCAGCCTCCAGGGCAGGGGATATAACGAGCAGTACTTC. Its protein product is CASSLQGRGYNEQYF.

Here the CDR3 reads CASSTGQGTGANVLTF. Written as DNA, the CDR3 is TGTGCCAGCAGTACAGGACAGGGAACCGGGGCCAACGTCCTGACTTTC. This rearrangement joins TRBV2 to TRBJ2-6; 8 bases line up with TRBD1. Germline V gene lookup returns CDR1 SNHLY and CDR2 FYNNEI. The V and J ends lost 5 bases and 4 bases, in that order; junction bases with no gene match: 7. The CDR3 totals 16 residues.

V gene TRBV13 combines with J gene TRBJ1-1, with 7 bases identical to TRBD1. Germline V CDR1 and CDR2: PRHDT, FYEKMQ (reference sequence). J was trimmed by 2 bases and V by 3 bases; bases with no gene match: 3. CDR3 size: 14 residues. The CDR3 bases are TGTGCCAGCAGCTTCAGGGGGGGTAACACTGAAGCTTTCTTT. This sequence encodes CASSFRGGNTEAFF.

This clonotype was recorded many times. This rearrangement joins TRBV11-2 to TRBJ2-7; 12 bases are shared with TRBD2. Per the germline V gene, CDR1 is SGHAT and CDR2 is FQNNGV. V was clipped by 5 bases and J by 4 bases; unmatched bases: 6. This CDR3 contains 15 residues. DNA for the CDR3: TGTGCCAGCAGCACCTGGACTAGCGGGACTTACGAGCAGTACTTC. As protein: CASSTWTSGTYEQYF. The complete variable domain, with remaining parts taken from reference TRBV11-2 and TRBJ2-7, reads EAGVAQSPRYKIIEKRQSVAFWCNPISGHATLYWYQQILGQGPKLLIQFQNNGVVDDSQLPKDRFSAERLKGVDSTLKIQPAKLEDSAVYLCASSTWTSGTYEQYFGPGTRLTVT.

This clonotype was seen more than once but under ten times. A much larger clone lies one base from this, so it may be a read error. The chain couples TRBV20-1 to TRBJ2-7, with D possibly matching TRBD1 (6 bases). V was cut by 4 bases and J by 3 bases, with 19 bases left in between. The CDR3 extends over 15 amino acids. Germline V lookup: CDR1 DFQATT, CDR2 SNEGSKA (reference sequence). The CDR3 loop is CSATPTRDKLYEQYF. The CDR3 DNA sequence: TGCAGTGCTACGCCTACTCGGGACAAACTCTACGAGCAGTACTTC.

The genes are TRBV28 and TRBJ2-7; D ambiguous. The length of the CDR3 is 10 residues. Germline V gene sequence: CDR1 MDHEN, CDR2 SYDVKM. Between the trimmed V and J ends, which lost 6 bases and 9 bases, there was a span of 9 bases. CDR3 sequence reads: CASRDGGQYF. The CDR3 DNA sequence: TGTGCCAGCAGGGACGGCGGGCAGTACTTC.

This clonotype has a handful of counts. The rearrangement uses TRBV29-1 and TRBJ1-2; no firm D call. V was shortened by 3 bases and J by 6 bases, with 14 bases between the two germline ends. The length of the CDR3 is 13 residues. Germline loops: CDR1 SQVTM, CDR2 ANQGSEA. CDR3 nucleotides: TGCAGCGTTGAGTCTTCGGGGATCGATGGCTACACCTTC. This codes for CSVESSGIDGYTF.

This clonotype was counted ten times or more. This chain connects TRBV5-1 to TRBJ2-7, with 7 nucleotides matching TRBD2. This CDR3 contains 14 residues. With V trimmed by 1 base and J by 3 bases, 4 bases remained unmatched. Germline loops: CDR1 SGHRS, CDR2 YFSETQ. CDR3 nucleotide sequence: TGCGCCAGCAGCTTGAGCGGGAAGGGCTACGAGCAGTACTTC. This codes for CASSLSGKGYEQYF.

This clonotype was seen ten or more times. This chain connects TRBV7-9 to TRBJ1-2; no clear D. Germline CDR1 is SEHNR and CDR2 is FQNEAQ (reference sequence). Trimming shortened V by 8 bases and J by 0 bases, and 4 bases separated the two germline ends. CDR3 size: 11 residues. CDR3 loop: CASSSNYGYTF. CDR3 DNA sequence: TGTGCCAGCTCGTCTAACTATGGCTACACCTTC.

This clonotype was seen ten or more times. V and J are TRBV28 and TRBJ2-5; D possibly corresponds to TRBD1 (5 bases). V was shortened by 3 bases and J by 5 bases, with 25 bases between the two germline ends. This CDR3 spans 18 amino acids. Looked up from germline, CDR1 is MDHEN and CDR2 is SYDVKM. CDR3 nucleotides: TGTGCCAGCAGTTTCTATCCCCCAGGGTTGGAGATGTGGGAGACCCAGTACTTC. Translated: CASSFYPPGLEMWETQYF. The whole variable domain, remainder taken from reference TRBV28 and TRBJ2-5, is DVKVTQSSRYLVKRTGEKVFLECVQDMDHENMFWYRQDPGLGLRLIYFSYDVKMKEKGDIPEGYSVSREKKERFSLILESASTNQTSMYLCASSFYPPGLEMWETQYFGPGTRLLVL.

This clonotype has at least ten counts. The gene calls are TRBV5-1 and TRBJ2-2; D may be TRBD2 (6 bases). The V and J ends lost 4 bases and 2 bases respectively, with 9 bases between them. The CDR3 extends over 14 amino acids. CDR1 is SGHRS, CDR2 YFSETQ, per germline. Here the CDR3 reads CASSPGLNTGELFF. As DNA, the CDR3 is TGCGCCAGCAGCCCGGGACTCAACACCGGGGAGCTGTTTTTT.

This clonotype was observed at least ten times. V gene TRBV29-1 combines with J gene TRBJ2-5; D is undetermined. The V end lost 3 bases, the J end lost 5 bases, and 16 bases lay between the germline ends. This CDR3 has 14 amino acids. From germline, CDR1 is SQVTM and CDR2 ANQGSEA. CDR3 in DNA: TGCAGCGTTGACCCGTTAAACGCCGGGGAGACCCAGTACTTC. Amino acid sequence: CSVDPLNAGETQYF.

This clonotype was detected many times. The DNA for the CDR3 is TGTGCCAGCAGCCCCACGATCACGTTAGAGACCCAGTACTTC. This encodes CASSPTITLETQYF. The rearrangement uses TRBV5-4 and TRBJ2-5; D not certain. The CDR3 loop spans 14 amino acids. Trimming took off 4 bases at V and 4 bases at J, with 14 bases between the two ends. From germline, CDR1 is SGHNT and CDR2 YYREEE (reference sequence).

There are many counts of this clonotype. This sequence joins TRBV5-1 and TRBJ2-5; D is perhaps TRBD1 or TRBD2 (6 bases each). Germline CDR1 and CDR2: SGHRS and YFSETQ. CDR3 length equals 14 residues. Trimming left V 0 bases short and J 5 bases short, with 11 bases between. Here the CDR3 DNA reads TGCGCCAGCAGCTTGGAGGGGGGAACGGAGACCCAGTACTTC. It codes for CASSLEGGTETQYF.

This clonotype appeared once. Possible read error: a much larger clone is one base away. The CDR3 loop reads CASSRSGRITDTQYF. CDR3 sequence (DNA): TGTGCCAGCAGCCGTAGCGGGAGGATCACAGATACGCAGTATTTT. The chain has TRBV14 and TRBJ2-3, with 10 bases fitting TRBD2. The CDR3 runs to 15 residues. Trimming at V came to 4 bases and at J to 2 bases, leaving 3 bases not matched to a gene. The germline gives CDR1 SGHDN, CDR2 FVKESK. Combining the CDR3 with reference TRBV14 and TRBJ2-3 gives the whole variable domain EAGVTQFPSHSVIEKGQTVTLRCDPISGHDNLYWYRRVMGKEIKFLLHFVKESKQDESGMPNNRFLAERTGGTYSTLKVQPAELEDSGVYFCASSRSGRITDTQYFGPGTRLTVL.

This clonotype was recorded many times. V is TRBV12-3 or TRBV12-4 and J is TRBJ1-1; D is ambiguous. The CDR3 is 13 residues long. Trimming took 2 bases from V and 3 from J, leaving 7 bases between them. The CDR3 nucleotides read TGTGCCAGCAGTTTAAAGGGTTACACTGAAGCTTTCTTT. This translates into CASSLKGYTEAFF.

Notes on this clonotype: A clone one base away is much larger, so this may be a read error. The CDR3 here is CASIKGYGENLFF. In DNA, the CDR3 is TGTGCCAGCATTAAAGGGTACGGTGAAAATCTGTTTTTT. V gene TRBV28 combines with J gene TRBJ1-4, with D uncertain. The germline gives CDR1 MDHEN, CDR2 SYDVKM. This CDR3 comprises 13 residues.

CDR3 nucleotides: TGTGCCAGCTTGGAGGGACTAGCGAGGACCCAGTACTTC. It yields the protein CASLEGLARTQYF. The V and J genes are TRBV2 and TRBJ2-5, with 10 nucleotides matching TRBD2. This CDR3 comprises 13 residues. Germline V gene lookup returns CDR1 SNHLY and CDR2 FYNNEI. The ends lost 8 bases at V and 7 bases at J; junction bases unmatched: 7.

At least ten counts were recorded for this clonotype. The chain has TRBV6-5 and TRBJ1-6; the D is unclear. This CDR3 region has 11 residues. Trimming took off 8 bases at V and 8 bases at J, with 7 bases between the two ends. Germline V gives CDR1 MNHEY, CDR2 SVGAGI. CDR3 nucleotide sequence: TGTGCCAGCGGGCCTTATTCACCCCTCCACTTT. Its translation is CASGPYSPLHF.

This clonotype occurred many times. The rearrangement uses TRBV20-1 and TRBJ1-1, with D unclear. In germline, CDR1 is DFQATT, CDR2 SNEGSKA (reference sequence). This CDR3 comprises 13 residues. Trimming stripped 3 bases from V and 3 bases from J, with 11 bases between. The CDR3 region is CSASDTEHTEAFF. As DNA, the CDR3 is TGCAGTGCTAGCGACACCGAGCACACTGAAGCTTTCTTT.